A single sample is the source of the 32 T cell receptor beta chains below, sequenced in a study of molecular identifiers for immune sequencing clone quantification. Via MiXCR, TCRdb re-called the PCR reads, giving one row per CDR3 protein. The sample contains some 94,000 distinct CDR3 sequences, 25% of which appear only once. Material: naive CD8+ T cells from blood, with Jurkat cell RNA spiked in. The subset here: FACS-sorted CD8+CD4-CCR7+CD45RA+ naive T cells. The receptor source for this set is a human donor in good health. Some libraries in this study had Jurkat cell RNA spiked in.

Points on this clonotype: A much larger clone sits a single nucleotide away, making a read error possible. The genes are TRBV7-9 and TRBJ2-3; no clear D. The CDR3 consists of 10 residues. Germline CDR1 and CDR2: SEHNR and FQNEAQ (reference sequence). The CDR3 bases are TGTGCCAGCAGCCTTGATACGCAGTGTTTT. Translating gives CASSLDTQCF.

Concerning this clonotype: A clone one base away is much larger, so this may be a read error. V gene TRBV14 combines with J gene TRBJ2-3; no reliable D call. Germline CDR1 is SGHDN and CDR2 is FVKESK. Trimming took off 0 bases at V and 4 bases at J, with 5 bases between the two ends. The CDR3 totals 13 residues. This CDR3 is CASSQEAADTQYF. The DNA for the CDR3 is TGTGCCAGCAGCCAAGAGGCCGCAGATACGCAGTATTTT.

Ten or more counts support this clonotype. This sequence joins TRBV20-1 and TRBJ1-4; the D gene is possibly TRBD1 (5 bases). The CDR3 spans 13 residues. Germline CDR1 is DFQATT and CDR2 is SNEGSKA (reference sequence). The V and J ends lost 0 bases and 5 bases respectively, with 7 bases between them. The CDR3 nucleotides are TGCAGTGCTAGAGAGGGGGGGAATGAAAAACTGTTTTTT. Translation: CSAREGGNEKLFF.

Points on this clonotype: A much more abundant neighbour one base away suggests this may be a read error. The chain joins TRBV25-1 to TRBJ2-7, with D unclear. Germline V gives CDR1 MGHDK, CDR2 SYGVNS. V lost 2 bases, J lost 9 bases, and 14 bases lay in between. There are 13 residues in the CDR3. CDR3 sequence: CASSEPEGSGQYF. In DNA form, the CDR3 reads TGTGCCAGCAGTGAACCAGAAGGGTCGGGGCAGTACTTC.

This chain uses TRBV2 with TRBJ2-1; 8 nucleotides line up with TRBD2. The CDR3 spans 16 residues. Germline CDR1 SNHLY, CDR2 FYNNEI. J lost 6 bases, V lost 3 bases, and 10 bases had no gene match. The CDR3 nucleotides read TGTGCCAGCAGTGAGGGTAGCGGGACCCCCCTCAATGAGCAGTTCTTC. Its translation: CASSEGSGTPLNEQFF.

Only a few counts were recorded for this clonotype. V and J are TRBV27 and TRBJ2-5; D not resolved. Germline assignment: CDR1 MNHEY and CDR2 SMNVEV (reference sequence). Trimming shortened V by 4 bases and J by 2 bases, and 11 bases separated the two germline ends. CDR3 length: 14 amino acids. The DNA for the CDR3 is TGTGCCAGCAGTTCGGGCTTACGACAAGAGACCCAGTACTTC. Amino acid sequence: CASSSGLRQETQYF.

Notes on this clonotype: Since a much larger clone is just one base distant, this may be a read error. The chain is built from TRBV5-6 and TRBJ2-7; perhaps D is TRBD1 or TRBD2 (5 bases each). The germline V gene encodes CDR1 SGHDT and CDR2 YYEEEE. This CDR3 region has 14 residues. The V end was cut by 0 bases, the J end by 7 bases, with 14 bases between. The CDR3, as DNA: TGTGCCAGCAGCTTGGGGCTACCCGGGGCGGAGCAGTACTTC. This encodes CASSLGLPGAEQYF.

This chain connects TRBV7-2 to TRBJ2-5; 9 bases are shared with TRBD2. From germline, CDR1 is SGHTA and CDR2 FQGNSA. The CDR3 is made up of 15 amino acids. The V and J ends lost 5 bases and 9 bases, in that order; junction bases with no gene match: 13. CDR3 sequence (DNA): TGTGCCAGCAGCCAAACAGCGGGGGGAGGGGAGCCCCAGTACTTC. Translating it yields CASSQTAGGGEPQYF.

This clonotype was seen a single time. A clone one base away is much larger, so this may be a read error. This chain uses TRBV28 with TRBJ2-3; D gene uncertain. Between the trimmed V and J ends, which lost 2 bases and 4 bases, there was a span of 7 bases. Germline lookup yields CDR1 MDHEN and CDR2 SYDVKM. The CDR3 totals 13 residues. The CDR3 DNA reads as TGTGCCAGCAGTTTAGATAGCCCAGATACGCAGTATTTT. Translating it yields CASSLDSPDTQYF.

This clonotype was picked up many times. This sequence joins TRBV6-5 and TRBJ2-7; tentative D call: TRBD1 (6 bases). Per germline, CDR1 MNHEY and CDR2 SVGAGI. The V and J ends lost 5 bases and 2 bases respectively, with 13 bases between them. The CDR3 totals 14 residues. The chain's CDR3 is CASSTLDSPYEQYF. The CDR3, as DNA: TGTGCCAGCAGTACCCTGGACAGTCCCTACGAGCAGTACTTC.

The chain uses TRBV28 and TRBJ2-7, with D possibly TRBD2 on 7 matching bases. Trimming left V 2 bases short and J 1 base short, with 9 bases between. Germline CDR1 MDHEN, CDR2 SYDVKM. The CDR3 runs 14 residues. CDR3 in amino acids: CASSLRGASYEQYF. DNA of the CDR3: TGTGCCAGCAGTTTACGGGGGGCTTCCTACGAGCAGTACTTC. Drawing the rest from reference TRBV28 and TRBJ2-7, the complete variable domain is DVKVTQSSRYLVKRTGEKVFLECVQDMDHENMFWYRQDPGLGLRLIYFSYDVKMKEKGDIPEGYSVSREKKERFSLILESASTNQTSMYLCASSLRGASYEQYFGPGTRLTVT.

There are a few counts of this clonotype. The chain links TRBV3-1 to TRBJ2-3; 11 nucleotides align to TRBD2. V trimming: 4 bases; J trimming: 6 bases; junction bases outside the gene matches: 12. This CDR3 region has 17 residues. The germline V gene encodes CDR1 LGHDT and CDR2 YNNKEL (reference sequence). The CDR3 region has the DNA TGTGCCAGCAGCCCCCTTTCGGGACTAGCGGCTCGGGATACGCAGTATTTT. Its translation: CASSPLSGLAARDTQYF.

CDR3 nucleotides: TGCAGTGTAACCGCAGACAGGAACTATGGCTACACCTTC. Its protein product is CSVTADRNYGYTF. The genes are TRBV20-1 and TRBJ1-2; perhaps TRBD1 as D (6 bases). The CDR3 extends over 13 amino acids. V lost 7 bases to trimming and J lost 2 bases, with 14 bases between them. The germline V gene has CDR1 DFQATT and CDR2 SNEGSKA (reference sequence).

Note on this clonotype: A much larger clone lies one base from this, so it may be a read error. The J gene is TRBJ1-3, the V gene TRBV7-6; 7 positions match TRBD1. Losses at the gene ends were 4 bases for V and 0 bases for J; bases not matched to a gene: 6. Germline loops: CDR1 SGHVS, CDR2 FNYEAQ. The CDR3 totals 16 residues. CDR3 sequence: CASSYSGGRSGNTIYF. The CDR3 nucleotides are TGTGCCAGCAGCTACTCAGGGGGGCGCTCTGGAAACACCATATATTTT.

This clonotype has a count of ten or more. The chain carries TRBV7-9 and TRBJ2-3; D gene unclear. V gave up 3 bases and J gave up 4 bases, with 11 bases separating them. In germline, CDR1 is SEHNR, CDR2 FQNEAQ (reference sequence). This CDR3 spans 14 amino acids. The CDR3 DNA reads TGTGCCAGCAGCTTTCTCCTAGATGCAGATACGCAGTATTTT. Residues: CASSFLLDADTQYF.

This clonotype has at least ten counts. CDR3 loop: CASSLVDRGLTEAFF. DNA for the CDR3: TGTGCCAGCAGCTTGGTCGACAGGGGCCTCACTGAAGCTTTCTTT. This chain links TRBV5-8 with TRBJ1-1, with 8 nucleotides matching TRBD1. This CDR3 region has 15 residues. V was clipped by 0 bases and J by 4 bases; unmatched bases: 5. CDR1 is SGHTS, CDR2 YDEGEE, per germline.

This chain uses TRBV19 with TRBJ1-5; TRBD1 agrees at 11 bases. This CDR3 is built from 16 residues. From germline, CDR1 is LNHDA and CDR2 SQIVND (reference sequence). V dropped 7 bases and J dropped 4; count of bases not matched to a gene: 9. The DNA for the CDR3 is TGTGCCAGTAAGGGGATTGGACAGGGGGCGAATCAGCCCCAGCATTTT. Protein sequence: CASKGIGQGANQPQHF.

The gene calls are TRBV27 and TRBJ2-1; D is possibly TRBD2 (6 bases). The V end was cut by 5 bases, the J end by 6 bases, with 17 bases between. CDR1 and CDR2 from the germline V gene are MNHEY and SMNVEV (reference sequence). The CDR3 runs to 15 residues. The CDR3 here is CASSLTIGTSNEQFF. As DNA, the CDR3 is TGTGCCAGCAGTCTAACCATCGGGACTTCCAATGAGCAGTTCTTC.

The table lists this clonotype with a few counts. The V call is TRBV27, the J call TRBJ2-3, with TRBD2 matching 7 bases. The germline V gene has CDR1 MNHEY and CDR2 SMNVEV (reference sequence). The length of the CDR3 is 15 residues. The V segment lost 1 base and the J segment 4 bases; nucleotides outside the gene matches: 5. CDR3 sequence: CASSLWEGSADTQYF. The CDR3 DNA follows: TGTGCCAGCAGTTTATGGGAGGGGTCGGCAGATACGCAGTATTTT.

This clonotype was observed a handful of times. This chain links TRBV5-1 with TRBJ2-7, with TRBD2 as a possible D gene (5 bases). Germline values: CDR1 SGHRS, CDR2 YFSETQ. The length of the CDR3 is 16 residues. V lost 1 base to trimming and J lost 0 bases, with 14 bases between them. The CDR3 DNA is TGCGCCAGCAGCTTGTGGGCTAGCCAGAGCTCCTACGAGCAGTACTTC. Its protein product is CASSLWASQSSYEQYF.

To note about this clonotype: A much larger clone is a single base away; this may be a read error. The rearrangement joins TRBV5-1 to TRBJ2-7; tentative D call: TRBD1 (5 bases). Germline V gives CDR1 SGHRS, CDR2 YFSETQ. This CDR3 region has 13 residues. CDR3 sequence (DNA): TGCGCCAGCGGCTTGGAAGGGGCGAACGAGCAGTACTTC. Translated: CASGLEGANEQYF. The complete variable domain, with remaining parts taken from reference TRBV5-1 and TRBJ2-7, reads KAGVTQTPRYLIKTRGQQVTLSCSPISGHRSVSWYQQTPGQGLQFLFEYFSETQRNKGNFPGRFSGRQFSNSRSEMNVSTLELGDSALYLCASGLEGANEQYFGPGTRLTVT.

Remarks on this clonotype: A much larger clone is a single base away; this may be a read error. The chain has TRBV28 and TRBJ2-1; D is uncertain. This CDR3 is 18 amino acids long. In germline, CDR1 is MDHEN, CDR2 SYDVKM. CDR3 nucleotides: TGTGCCAGCAGTTTAGGACCTCCTAGTGGTGATTCCTACAATGAGCAGCTCTTC. Encoded protein: CASSLGPPSGDSYNEQLF.

This clonotype was seen only a few times. J is TRBJ2-3 and V is TRBV30; 10 bases line up with TRBD2. CDR3 length: 15 amino acids. The ends lost 4 bases at V and 4 bases at J; junction bases unmatched: 8. Germline values: CDR1 GTSNPN, CDR2 SVGIG (reference sequence). DNA of the CDR3: TGTGCCTGGAAATTGTGGAGCGGGGGGGCAGATACGCAGTATTTT. Residues: CAWKLWSGGADTQYF.

This clonotype was seen repeatedly, ten times or more. This chain links TRBV7-6 with TRBJ2-1, with a tentative D call TRBD1 (6 bases). CDR3 size: 13 residues. V lost 4 bases to trimming and J lost 5 bases, with 9 bases between them. The germline CDR1 and CDR2 sequences are SGHVS and FNYEAQ. CDR3 amino acids: CASSSGQNNEQFF. The DNA of the CDR3 is TGTGCCAGCAGCTCAGGACAGAACAATGAGCAGTTCTTC. The whole variable domain, filled in from reference TRBV7-6 and TRBJ2-1, reads GAGVSQSPRYKVTKRGQDVALRCDPISGHVSLYWYRQALGQGPEFLTYFNYEAQQDKSGLPNDRFSAERPEGSISTLTIQRTEQRDSAMYRCASSSGQNNEQFFGPGTRLTVL.

This clonotype has at least ten counts. This chain joins TRBV10-3 and TRBJ2-7, with D perhaps TRBD1 or TRBD2 (5 bases each). There are 15 residues in the CDR3. Germline loops: CDR1 ENHRY, CDR2 SYGVKD. Trimming removed 0 bases at V and 2 bases at J, with 11 bases between. The CDR3 DNA reads as TGTGCCATCAGTGAGTCGTTGGGACCCCCCTACGAGCAGTACTTC. It codes for CAISESLGPPYEQYF.

This clonotype was seen many times. The chain recombines TRBV28 with TRBJ2-3; no clear D. The germline V gene encodes CDR1 MDHEN and CDR2 SYDVKM. V gave up 2 bases and J gave up 4 bases, with 13 bases separating them. This CDR3 comprises 15 residues. The CDR3 sequence: CASSLGPRFADTQYF. As DNA, the CDR3 is TGTGCCAGCAGTTTAGGACCCAGGTTTGCAGATACGCAGTATTTT.

This clonotype was counted ten times or more. Germline and junction disagree at one end, which may indicate a read error. The J gene is TRBJ2-5, the V gene TRBV7-7, with 11 bases matching TRBD2. This CDR3 has 15 amino acids. CDR1 and CDR2 (germline): SSHAT, FNYEAQ (reference sequence). This CDR3 is CASSISLSGRGTQYF. CDR3 nucleotides: TGTGCTAGCAGCATTTCCCTTAGCGGGAGGGGGACCCAGTACTTC.

This clonotype was seen a few times. This chain connects TRBV10-3 to TRBJ2-5, with TRBD1 matching 9 bases. Unmatched junction bases numbered 6, after V lost 4 bases and J lost 3 bases. Germline CDR1 ENHRY, CDR2 SYGVKD. The CDR3 loop spans 15 amino acids. This CDR3 reads CAISVYRGLEETQYF. DNA for the CDR3: TGTGCCATCAGTGTATACAGGGGGCTGGAAGAGACCCAGTACTTC.

This clonotype showed up many times. The chain combines TRBV6-2 or TRBV6-3 with TRBJ2-1; 8 nucleotides agree with TRBD2. Germline CDR1 MNHEY, CDR2 SVGEGT. The CDR3 loop spans 13 amino acids. With 8 bases clipped from V and 3 bases from J, the junction kept 3 bases outside the gene matches. The CDR3 protein is CASALAVYNEQFF. The DNA of the CDR3 is TGTGCCAGCGCACTAGCGGTCTACAATGAGCAGTTCTTC.

In regard to this clonotype: A single base separates this from a much larger clone, so it may be a read error. V and J are TRBV6-5 and TRBJ1-2; the D is unclear. This CDR3 is 13 amino acids long. Germline loops: CDR1 MNHEY, CDR2 SVGAGI. Written as DNA, the CDR3 is TGTGCCAGCAGTTACTCCCCGGACTATGGCTGCACCTTC. Amino acid sequence: CASSYSPDYGCTF.

This clonotype was picked up many times. The chain is built from TRBV6-5 and TRBJ2-5; D is uncertain. V was clipped by 1 base and J by 2 bases, with 5 bases between them. This CDR3 has 13 amino acids. From germline, CDR1 is MNHEY and CDR2 SVGAGI. The CDR3 reads CASSYYGQETQYF. In DNA form, the CDR3 reads TGTGCCAGCAGTTACTATGGACAAGAGACCCAGTACTTC.

In its sample, this clonotype was seen a few times. The chain links TRBV27 to TRBJ1-1; a weak D match, TRBD1 (5 bases). This CDR3 is built from 16 residues. Germline CDR1 and CDR2: MNHEY and SMNVEV (reference sequence). Trimming took off 5 bases at V and 3 bases at J, with 19 bases between the two ends. The CDR3 sequence is CASSAQVLTLDTEAFF. CDR3 nucleotides: TGTGCCAGCAGTGCACAGGTCCTCACTTTGGACACTGAAGCTTTCTTT.